These T cell receptor beta chains were read from a single sample in a study of cytomegalovirus exposure and HLA in healthy donors. Assay: immunoSEQ multiplex PCR; the TCRdb copy retains only in-frame clones and omits some. Among more than 110,000 clones listed, over 70% were seen once. The sample comprised PBMCs. The receptors come from a male donor in good health and CMV-seronegative. CDR3s include the opening cysteine and the closing phenylalanine or tryptophan. The D gene is left open where the match is weak. Some rows mark clone size as missing; the rest say once, few, many or name a class of expanded clone.

d_call j_call clone_size v_call cdr3_aa cdr3_nt
NA TRBJ1-5 NA TRBV5-8 CASSLERDQPQHF TGTGCCAGCAGCTTGGAACGGGATCAGCCCCAGCATTTT
TRBD1 TRBJ1-1 NA TRBV5-1 CASSSSWGTGMRVVTEAFF TGCGCCAGCAGCTCAAGCTGGGGGACAGGGATGAGGGTCGTCACTGAAGCTTTCTTT
NA TRBJ2-5 NA TRBV30 CAWNLAQETQYF TGTGCCTGGAATTTAGCCCAAGAGACCCAGTACTTC
NA TRBJ2-7 NA TRBV7-9 CASSLAEVYEQYF TGTGCCAGCAGCTTGGCAGAAGTCTACGAGCAGTACTTC
NA TRBJ2-1 NA TRBV10-2 CASSDGTRLVSEQFF TGCGCCAGCAGTGATGGGACAAGGCTGGTGAGTGAGCAGTTCTTC
NA TRBJ2-7 NA TRBV5-1 CASSLSQASYEQYF TGCGCCAGCAGCTTGTCACAGGCGAGTTACGAGCAGTACTTC
TRBD2 TRBJ2-1 NA TRBV9 CASNYGGTYNEQFF TGTGCCAGCAACTACGGGGGGACCTACAATGAGCAGTTCTTC
TRBD2 TRBJ2-2 NA TRBV4-3 CASSRQRGGNTGELFF TGCGCCAGCAGCCGTCAGCGGGGGGGCAACACCGGGGAGCTGTTTTTT
TRBD1 TRBJ2-7 NA TRBV6-4 CASSGGQSYEQYF TGTGCCAGCAGTGGGGGACAGTCCTACGAGCAGTACTTC
TRBD1 TRBJ2-5 NA TRBV28 CASSPWDRGRETQYF TGTGCCAGCAGTCCCTGGGACAGGGGGCGGGAGACCCAGTACTTC
NA TRBJ2-3 NA TRBV27 CASTRQVSTDTQYF TGTGCCAGCACCCGGCAGGTTAGCACAGATACGCAGTATTTT
NA TRBJ1-6 NA TRBV9 CASSVSGESPLHF TGTGCCAGCAGCGTCTCGGGGGAATCACCCCTCCACTTT
NA TRBJ2-7 few TRBV9 CASSVTGMSQEQYF TGTGCCAGCAGCGTCACGGGGATGTCTCAAGAGCAGTACTTC
NA TRBJ1-1 NA TRBV28 CASSFSGIPTEAFF TGTGCCAGCAGTTTTTCAGGGATTCCCACTGAAGCTTTCTTT
TRBD1 TRBJ1-2 NA TRBV5-4 CASSLVGQGPLNYGYTF TGTGCCAGCAGCTTGGTGGGACAGGGGCCGCTCAACTATGGCTACACCTTC
TRBD2 TRBJ2-1 NA TRBV7-9 CASSLGAGGGPEQFF TGTGCCAGCAGCTTAGGTGCGGGGGGTGGCCCTGAGCAGTTCTTC
NA TRBJ1-1 NA TRBV6-6 CASSTLIAEAFF TGTGCCAGCAGTACTTTGATAGCTGAAGCTTTCTTT
TRBD1 TRBJ1-6 NA TRBV7-9 CASSSPRDSSYNSPLHF TGTGCCAGCAGCTCCCCCCGGGACAGCTCCTATAATTCACCCCTCCACTTT
TRBD1 TRBJ1-4 NA TRBV4-1 CASSQGQGVTNEKLFF TGCGCCAGCAGCCAGGGGCAGGGGGTAACTAATGAAAAACTGTTTTTT
TRBD1 TRBJ1-2 NA TRBV9 CASSAQGQFIGGYTF TGTGCCAGCAGCGCCCAGGGACAGTTCATAGGTGGCTACACCTTC
NA TRBJ1-2 NA TRBV7-9 CASSLLARPLYGYTF TGTGCCAGCAGCTTACTGGCACGCCCTCTCTATGGCTACACCTTC
NA TRBJ1-1 NA TRBV6-5 CASKAGPEAFF TGTGCCAGCAAAGCAGGGCCTGAAGCTTTCTTT
TRBD1 TRBJ1-2 NA TRBV5-4 CASSLGGQDGYTF TGTGCCAGCAGCTTGGGAGGACAGGATGGCTACACCTTC
TRBD2 TRBJ2-5 NA TRBV5-8 CASSLGSTSGGWETQYF TGTGCCAGCAGCTTGGGATCGACTAGCGGGGGTTGGGAGACCCAGTACTTC
NA TRBJ1-1 NA TRBV30 CAWSAHLVGENTEAFF TGTGCCTGGAGTGCCCACCTTGTTGGAGAGAACACTGAAGCTTTCTTT
NA TRBJ1-2 NA TRBV30 CAWSDSYGYTF TGTGCCTGGAGTGACAGCTATGGCTACACCTTC
NA TRBJ1-3 NA TRBV27 CATRPRGQGPGSGNTIYF TGTGCCACCAGACCCCGAGGCCAGGGGCCAGGCTCTGGAAACACCATATATTTT
TRBD1 TRBJ1-1 NA TRBV7-6 CASSLTGGAGNTEAFF TGTGCCAGCAGCTTGACAGGGGGCGCAGGGAACACTGAAGCTTTCTTT
NA TRBJ1-1 NA TRBV19 CASSIARYTEAFF TGTGCCAGTAGTATCGCGCGGTACACTGAAGCTTTCTTT
TRBD1 TRBJ2-7 NA TRBV7-2 CASSFDRDRAYEQYF TGTGCCAGCAGCTTCGACCGGGACAGGGCCTACGAGCAGTACTTC
NA TRBJ1-2 NA TRBV27 CASMDRVRGYTF TGTGCCAGTATGGACAGAGTTCGTGGCTACACCTTC
TRBD1 TRBJ2-3 NA TRBV4-1 CASSHEDRVHTDTQYF TGCGCCAGCAGCCATGAAGACAGGGTTCACACAGATACGCAGTATTTT
NA TRBJ1-1 NA TRBV9 CASSPGWGWEAFF TGTGCCAGCAGCCCGGGGTGGGGTTGGGAAGCTTTCTTT
NA TRBJ2-1 once TRBV5-1 CASSLGGAAHYNEQFF TGCGCCAGCAGTCTTGGAGGGGCAGCGCACTACAATGAGCAGTTCTTC
TRBD1 TRBJ2-1 NA TRBV5-1 CASSLGQTGTGTYNEQFF TGCGCCAGCAGCTTGGGACAAACCGGGACAGGAACTTACAATGAGCAGTTCTTC
TRBD1 TRBJ1-1 NA TRBV28 CASSIPTGGAKAFF TGTGCCAGCAGTATACCGACAGGGGGCGCAAAAGCTTTCTTT
NA TRBJ1-3 NA TRBV9 CASSVEDGRTGNTIYF TGTGCCAGCAGCGTAGAAGACGGGAGGACTGGAAACACCATATATTTT
TRBD1 TRBJ2-7 NA TRBV5-6 CASSPGQGNYEQYF TGTGCCAGCAGCCCCGGACAGGGGAACTACGAGCAGTACTTC